This T cell receptor (beta chain) was found in a study of blood T cell repertoires in COVID-19. Across the study: Acute-phase and convalescent COVID-19 samples originated in the United States, Italy and Spain. Sources were T cells, B-cell-depleted T cells, or PBMCs; the material itself was cDNA or gDNA.

As processed by the authors: By means of reference gene primer amplification, nucleated cell counts were estimated. Measured with immunoSEQ multiplex PCR; TCRdb has only the in-frame clones, and not every one. V, J and clone size reflect that table, while D and trimming were determined from the DNA. The sample contains about 150,000 clones, more than 75% of which appear only once. V shed 6 bases, J shed 0 bases, and the junction held 0 bases outside the gene matches. The CDR3 spans 14 residues. Germline V gene lookup returns CDR1 LNHDA and CDR2 SQIVND (reference sequence). This chain connects TRBV19 to TRBJ1-4; 8 bases match TRBD1. Sequencing was performed on peripheral blood. This TCR was recovered from a human donor with acute or convalescent COVID-19. The donor label of this sample is uncertain. The CDR3 DNA reads as TGTGCCAGTAGGGACAGGGCAACTAATGAAAAACTGTTTTTT. This encodes CASRDRATNEKLFF. Combining the CDR3 with reference TRBV19 and TRBJ1-4 gives the whole variable domain DGGITQSPKYLFRKEGQNVTLSCEQNLNHDAMYWYRQDPGQGLRLIYYSQIVNDFQKGDIAEGYSVSREKKESFPLTVTSAQKNPTAFYLCASRDRATNEKLFFGSGTQLSVL.